Listed here are 7 T cell receptor beta chains from one sample, sequenced in a study of cytomegalovirus exposure and HLA in healthy donors. PCR primers comprised 60 Vbeta and 13 Jbeta primers. Libraries were prepared by immunoSEQ multiplex PCR; TCRdb keeps only in-frame clonotypes and omits some of them. The table records 150,000 to 180,000 clones, 80% of them present only once. Sequencing was done on a sample of PBMCs. These receptors all come from a man aged 25-45 years in good health and CMV-seropositive.

This clone has only a few counts. The gene calls are TRBV10-2 and TRBJ2-7; 13 bases line up with TRBD2. The CDR3 loop spans 14 amino acids. Per germline, CDR1 WSHSY and CDR2 SAAADI. V was clipped by 6 bases and J by 2 bases; unmatched bases: 1. Written as DNA, the CDR3 is TGCGCCAGCAGGACTAGCGGGGGGACCTACGAGCAGTACTTC. Translating gives CASRTSGGTYEQYF.

The rearrangement uses TRBV5-6 and TRBJ2-7; maybe TRBD2 (7 bases). Trimming removed 7 bases at V and 7 bases at J, with 18 bases between. Germline CDR1 and CDR2: SGHDT and YYEEEE. The CDR3 is 13 amino acids. Here the CDR3 DNA reads TGTGCCAGCTACCGTCGGGGGGCGGGTGAGCAGTACTTC. It is translated as CASYRRGAGEQYF.

This chain uses TRBV19 with TRBJ2-7, with D possibly being TRBD1 (5 bases). Germline CDR1 is LNHDA and CDR2 is SQIVND (reference sequence). The CDR3 covers 14 residues. V was clipped by 0 bases and J by 6 bases, with 12 bases between them. This CDR3 is CASSIDAGPAEQYF. The CDR3 nucleotides are TGTGCCAGTAGTATAGACGCAGGGCCGGCCGAGCAGTACTTC.

This clone came up once. This chain links TRBV27 with TRBJ2-6; the D gene is possibly TRBD1 (5 bases). Germline CDR1 and CDR2: MNHEY and SMNVEV (reference sequence). With 2 bases removed from V and 0 bases from J, the gap between germline ends came to 8 bases. The CDR3 totals 16 residues. Written as DNA, the CDR3 is TGTGCCAGCAGTTTACAGGGTTACTCTGGGGCCAACGTCCTGACTTTC. Its translation: CASSLQGYSGANVLTF.

The rearrangement links TRBV5-1 to TRBJ2-3, with D maybe TRBD1 (5 bases). Germline CDR1 reads SGHRS; CDR2 reads YFSETQ. Deletions cut 2 bases from V and 2 bases from J, with 9 bases between. The CDR3 length is 14 residues. CDR3 protein: CASSFRQNTDTQYF. The CDR3 coding sequence is TGCGCCAGCAGCTTTCGACAGAACACAGATACGCAGTATTTT.

This clone has more than one count but fewer than ten. The CDR3, as DNA: TGTGCCAGCTCACCGAAAGGGCGGGAGGGCTACAATGAGCAGTTCTTC. This codes for CASSPKGREGYNEQFF. The rearrangement uses TRBV18 and TRBJ2-1; 9 bases map to TRBD2. The CDR3 covers 16 residues. The V and J ends lost 3 bases and 3 bases, in that order; junction bases with no gene match: 6. The germline CDR1 and CDR2 sequences are KGHSH and LQKENI.

CDR3 in DNA: TGTGCCAGCAGTCGACGCACGGGACAGGGACGCTCTTATAGCAATCAGCCCCAGCATTTT. Amino acid sequence: CASSRRTGQGRSYSNQPQHF. V is TRBV2 and J is TRBJ1-5; 9 positions agree with TRBD1. The CDR3 runs to 20 residues. Trimming removed 5 bases from V and 0 bases from J; junction bases left unmatched: 17. The germline CDR1 and CDR2 sequences are SNHLY and FYNNEI.